One sample yielded the 25 T cell receptor beta chains listed below, sequenced in a study of beta chain features in type 1 diabetes. Every bit of the isolated RNA underwent reverse transcription, so sequencing read expressed TCRB transcripts. The method was immunoSEQ multiplex PCR; TCRdb's version includes in-frame clones alone and lacks a portion of them. The data hold a few hundred thousand clones, with about 25% observed a single time. Material: central memory CD4+ T cells from blood. These receptors were taken from a man between 25 and 39 years old in good health.

Regarding this clone: At one end, the junction sequence differs from germline, possibly due to a read error. CDR3 DNA sequence: TGCAGCTTTGACAGCTCTGACACTGAAGCTTTCTTT. Amino acids: CSFDSSDTEAFF. This chain joins TRBV29-1 and TRBJ1-1; a possible D gene is TRBD1 (5 bases). Looked up from germline, CDR1 is SQVTM and CDR2 is ANQGSEA. The CDR3 spans 12 residues.

The V gene is TRBV5-1, the J gene TRBJ2-5, with D perhaps matching TRBD2 (5 bases). The ends were cut back, 4 bases at V and 5 bases at J, with 15 bases in the middle. The germline CDR1 and CDR2 sequences are SGHRS and YFSETQ. The CDR3 contains 14 residues. CDR3 loop: CASSGYEGAETQYF. DNA of the CDR3: TGCGCCAGCAGCGGATACGAGGGTGCGGAGACCCAGTACTTC.

V gene TRBV2 combines with J gene TRBJ1-1; tentatively, D is TRBD1 (6 bases). This CDR3 has 14 amino acids. V lost 3 bases to trimming and J lost 1 base, with 9 bases between them. Germline V gene data show CDR1 as SNHLY and CDR2 as FYNNEI. The DNA for the CDR3 is TGTGCCAGCAGTGACCGAGGGGGGAACACTGAAGCTTTCTTT. It translates to CASSDRGGNTEAFF.

This clone was seen only a few times. In the same sample, other DNA sequences code for this CDR3. The V and J genes are TRBV27 and TRBJ2-3, with D hard to call. The ends were cut back, 3 bases at V and 0 bases at J, with 4 bases in the middle. Looked up from germline, CDR1 is MNHEY and CDR2 is SMNVEV (reference sequence). The CDR3 consists of 13 residues. The CDR3 here is CASSFLSTDTQYF. CDR3 bases: TGTGCCAGCAGTTTCCTGAGCACAGATACGCAGTATTTT.

The chain is built from TRBV27 and TRBJ2-5, with unresolved D. The CDR3 sequence is 16 residues long. CDR1 is MNHEY and CDR2 is SMNVEV in the germline V gene (reference sequence). V shed 3 bases and J shed 4 bases, with 18 bases lying between them. CDR3 DNA sequence: TGTGCCAGCAGTTTGTCATATCACACCAAGAGAGAGACCCAGTACTTC. It is translated as CASSLSYHTKRETQYF.

Notes on this clone: Sequence at one end of the junction differs from germline and may be a read error. This chain joins TRBV18 and TRBJ2-4; 12 bases match TRBD2. CDR3 length: 16 residues. Germline V gene data show CDR1 as KGHSH and CDR2 as LQKENI. The CDR3 nucleotides are TGTGCCAGCTCACCACCGAACTCGCCTAGCGGGAGGGAAAAGACCTTC. Residues: CASSPPNSPSGREKTF.

Regarding this clone: The identical CDR3 is also encoded by other nucleotide sequences in the sample. This chain connects TRBV15 to TRBJ2-1, with D unresolved. With 1 base removed from V and 0 bases from J, the gap between germline ends came to 10 bases. The germline CDR1 and CDR2 sequences are LNHNV and YYDKDF (reference sequence). The CDR3 runs to 16 residues. The DNA of the CDR3 is TGTGCCACCAGCAGAGGGCAGGTGAGCTCCTACAATGAGCAGTTCTTC. Its protein product is CATSRGQVSSYNEQFF.

V is TRBV6-5 and J is TRBJ2-3, with 7 bases lining up with TRBD2. The CDR3 sequence is 12 residues long. Germline CDR1 and CDR2: MNHEY and SVGAGI. Trimming removed 9 bases from V and 2 bases from J; junction bases left unmatched: 2. CDR3 DNA sequence: TGTGCCAGTACTAGCGCCACAGATACGCAGTATTTT. Translating it yields CASTSATDTQYF.

In nucleotides, the CDR3 is TGTGCCAGTGTCAGGAGGGATACGCAGTATTTT. Its translation is CASVRRDTQYF. V usage is TRBV28 and J usage is TRBJ2-3; maybe TRBD2 (5 bases). Germline lookup yields CDR1 MDHEN and CDR2 SYDVKM. The CDR3 extends over 11 amino acids. The V end lost 9 bases, the J end lost 6 bases, and 10 bases lay between the germline ends.

The rearrangement joins TRBV4-2 to TRBJ1-2, with D possibly matching TRBD1 (6 bases). Germline V CDR1 and CDR2: LGHNA, YNFKEQ. The V end was cut by 1 base, the J end by 2 bases, with 11 bases between. The CDR3 is 15 amino acids. The CDR3 coding sequence is TGTGCCAGCAGCCAAGGGTGGGGGCTAAACTATGGCTACACCTTC. This sequence encodes CASSQGWGLNYGYTF.

This chain uses TRBV30 with TRBJ2-1, with TRBD1 matching 7 bases. CDR3 length equals 14 residues. Germline values: CDR1 GTSNPN, CDR2 SVGIG (reference sequence). The CDR3 DNA follows: TGTGCTACTAAGGGGGACAGCGCCACTAATGAGCAGTTCTTC. This sequence encodes CATKGDSATNEQFF.

This clone was picked up a small number of times. The chain combines TRBV30 with TRBJ1-6; D is ambiguous. Germline values: CDR1 GTSNPN, CDR2 SVGIG (reference sequence). The CDR3 extends over 13 amino acids. With 8 bases removed from V and 6 bases from J, the gap between germline ends came to 14 bases. This chain's CDR3 is CAAGEVLNSPLHF. CDR3 DNA sequence: TGTGCCGCCGGGGAGGTACTTAATTCACCCCTCCACTTT.

The chain combines TRBV6-1 with TRBJ1-6, with D possibly TRBD1 on 6 matching bases. The CDR3 length is 13 residues. Per germline, CDR1 MNHNS and CDR2 SASEGT. V lost 7 bases and J 7 bases, leaving 11 bases between the germline ends. CDR3 DNA sequence: TGTGCCAGCACCCAAGACAGGAATTCACCCCTCCACTTT. This sequence encodes CASTQDRNSPLHF.

This clone has only a few counts. The CDR3 is CASRKGANVLTF. The CDR3 DNA follows: TGTGCCAGTAGGAAGGGGGCCAACGTCCTGACTTTC. The V call is TRBV19, the J call TRBJ2-6; D gene ambiguous. V dropped 6 bases and J dropped 4 bases, with 4 bases sitting between them. This CDR3 is 12 amino acids long. Germline-derived CDR1 and CDR2 are LNHDA and SQIVND (reference sequence).

The J gene is TRBJ2-1, the V gene TRBV9; TRBD2 might be the D (6 bases). CDR3 length: 15 residues. CDR1 and CDR2 from the germline V gene are SGDLS and YYNGEE. Trimming removed 0 bases at V and 4 bases at J, with 11 bases between. The CDR3 DNA is TGTGCCAGCAGCGTAGATCTAGCGAATTACAATGAGCAGTTCTTC. Protein: CASSVDLANYNEQFF. The entire variable domain, with the rest obtained from reference TRBV9 and TRBJ2-1, is as follows: DSGVTQTPKHLITATGQRVTLRCSPRSGDLSVYWYQQSLDQGLQFLIQYYNGEERAKGNILERFSAQQFPDLHSELNLSSLELGDSALYFCASSVDLANYNEQFFGPGTRLTVL.

The chain is built from TRBV10-3 and TRBJ2-3; D gene uncertain. In germline, CDR1 is ENHRY, CDR2 SYGVKD. V gave up 0 bases and J gave up 1 base, with 11 bases separating them. The CDR3 is made up of 16 amino acids. The CDR3 spells CAISESTGPGTDTQYF. CDR3 bases: TGTGCCATCAGTGAGTCGACGGGCCCTGGCACAGATACGCAGTATTTT.

This clone occurred a few times. V is TRBV7-9 and J is TRBJ2-5; D might be TRBD1 (5 bases). The CDR3 runs 15 residues. The V end lost 6 bases, the J end lost 0 bases, and 14 bases lay between the germline ends. The V gene's germline CDR1 is SEHNR and CDR2 FQNEAQ (reference sequence). Here the CDR3 DNA reads TGTGCCAGCAGTTCTCAGGGCCTCCACCAAGAGACCCAGTACTTC. As protein: CASSSQGLHQETQYF.

This chain uses TRBV7-8 with TRBJ1-1; D may be TRBD1 (6 bases). The V end was cut by 5 bases, the J end by 1 base, with 14 bases between. The CDR3 contains 15 residues. The germline V gene has CDR1 SGHVS and CDR2 FQNEAQ. The CDR3 sequence is CASSPIGTTNTEAFF. The CDR3 DNA sequence: TGTGCCAGCAGCCCCATCGGGACAACGAACACTGAAGCTTTCTTT.

This clone was detected a few times. This rearrangement joins TRBV11-2 to TRBJ2-6; possible D gene TRBD1, 5 bases. Trimming stripped 1 base from V and 0 bases from J, with 16 bases between. The CDR3 runs to 19 residues. Looked up from germline, CDR1 is SGHAT and CDR2 is FQNNGV. The CDR3 is CASSLGRGRQTSGANVLTF. CDR3 bases: TGTGCCAGCAGCTTAGGAAGGGGTCGGCAAACCTCTGGGGCCAACGTCCTGACTTTC.

Points on this clone: Other DNA sequences in the sample encode the same CDR3. The chain joins TRBV28 to TRBJ2-7; no clear D. The CDR3 is made up of 12 amino acids. In germline, CDR1 is MDHEN, CDR2 SYDVKM. V was clipped by 2 bases and J by 2 bases, with 4 bases between them. The CDR3 bases are TGTGCCAGCAGTTTAGGCACCTACGAGCAGTACTTC. It yields the protein CASSLGTYEQYF.

There are a few counts of this clone. This chain uses TRBV5-6 with TRBJ2-4; 10 nucleotides match TRBD2. V trimming: 6 bases; J trimming: 6 bases; junction bases outside the gene matches: 9. The germline V gene has CDR1 SGHDT and CDR2 YYEEEE. The CDR3 covers 15 residues. The CDR3 nucleotides are TGTGCCAGCACCCGGCTAGCGGGAGAGCGAAACATTCAGTACTTC. Amino acid sequence: CASTRLAGERNIQYF.

The chain employs TRBV6-1 and TRBJ2-5; TRBD2 is a possible D gene (5 bases). The J call may be mistaken, given a closer DNA end match to TRBJ2-7. The length of the CDR3 is 12 residues. The germline V gene encodes CDR1 MNHNS and CDR2 SASEGT. CDR3 in amino acids: CASYGDSYEQYF. The CDR3, as DNA: TGTGCCAGCTACGGGGACTCCTACGAGCAGTACTTC.

At least ten counts were recorded for this clone. The V and J genes are TRBV12-2 and TRBJ2-1; TRBD2, the table's D call, lacks a check against the DNA. TRBV12-2 is recorded as a pseudogene. CDR3 length: 16 residues. CDR3: CASRLGPSGSRDEQFF. The DNA for the CDR3 is TGTGCAAGTCGCTTAGGCCCTAGCGGGAGTCGCGATGAGCAGTTCTTC.

This clone was counted a few times. The CDR3 here is CASRDRIYEQYF. CDR3 nucleotides: TGTGCCTCCCGGGACAGGATCTACGAGCAGTACTTC. V gene TRBV30 combines with J gene TRBJ2-7; 8 nucleotides match TRBD1. This CDR3 is built from 12 residues. Losses at the gene ends were 7 bases for V and 3 bases for J; bases not matched to a gene: 5. CDR1 is GTSNPN and CDR2 is SVGIG in the germline V gene (reference sequence).

This clone was picked up a small number of times. In nucleotides, the CDR3 is TGTGCCAGCAGCTTAAACGGTCAGCCCCAGCATTTT. Its translation is CASSLNGQPQHF. The chain links TRBV7-2 to TRBJ1-5; the D is unclear. CDR3 size: 12 residues. Germline V lookup: CDR1 SGHTA, CDR2 FQGNSA. V lost 2 bases, J lost 6 bases, and 5 bases lay in between.